The following is a TCR beta chain sequence with its context. Its antigen is not known. PCR used 60 Vbeta primers and 13 Jbeta primers. Generated by immunoSEQ multiplex PCR, the TCRdb table keeps only in-frame clones and is missing some. The data hold around 96,000 clones, with 60% to 75% observed a single time. This entry comes from a study of cytomegalovirus exposure and HLA in healthy donors. Looking at the study overall: There were around 100 million unique TCR beta sequences, drawn from approximately 180 million T cells, in an earlier analysis.

Study-wide points: Only CMV serostatus was available as immune exposure information.

This clonotype was sampled from a man between 60 and 75 years old in good health and CMV-seronegative. Sequencing used PBMCs.

CDR3 sequence: CASSLYQGRGFPDTQYF. As DNA, the CDR3 is TGTGCCAGCAGCTTGTACCAGGGGCGGGGGTTTCCAGATACGCAGTATTTT. This chain connects TRBV11-2 to TRBJ2-3; D perhaps matches TRBD2 (7 bases). The V end lost 3 bases, the J end lost 4 bases, and 20 bases lay between the germline ends. CDR1 SGHAT and CDR2 FQNNGV come from the germline V gene. The CDR3 extends over 17 amino acids.